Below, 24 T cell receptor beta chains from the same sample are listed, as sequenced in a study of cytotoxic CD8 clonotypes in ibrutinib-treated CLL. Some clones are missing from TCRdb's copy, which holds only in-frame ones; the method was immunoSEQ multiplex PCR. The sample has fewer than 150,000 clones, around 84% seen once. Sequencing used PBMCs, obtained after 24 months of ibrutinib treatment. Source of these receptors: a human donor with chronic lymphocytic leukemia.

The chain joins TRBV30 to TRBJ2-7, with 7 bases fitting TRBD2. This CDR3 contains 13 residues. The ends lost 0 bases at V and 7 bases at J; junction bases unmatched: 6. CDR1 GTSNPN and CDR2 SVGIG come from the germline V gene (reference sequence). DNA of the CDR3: TGTGCCTGGAGTGTGGCTAGGGGAGGGGAGCAGTACTTC. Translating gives CAWSVARGGEQYF.

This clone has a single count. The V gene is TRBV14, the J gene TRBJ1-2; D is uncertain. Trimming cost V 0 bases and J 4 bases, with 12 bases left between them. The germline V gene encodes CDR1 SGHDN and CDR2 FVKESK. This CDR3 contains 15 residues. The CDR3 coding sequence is TGTGCCAGCAGCCAAGAGGCCTTAAGAACCTATGGCTACACCTTC. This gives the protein CASSQEALRTYGYTF.

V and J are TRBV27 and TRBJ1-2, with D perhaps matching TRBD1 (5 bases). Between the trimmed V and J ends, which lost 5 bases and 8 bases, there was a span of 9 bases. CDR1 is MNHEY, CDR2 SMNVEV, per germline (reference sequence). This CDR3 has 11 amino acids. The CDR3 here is CASSGARGYTF. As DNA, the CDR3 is TGTGCCAGCAGTGGGGCGCGGGGCTACACCTTC.

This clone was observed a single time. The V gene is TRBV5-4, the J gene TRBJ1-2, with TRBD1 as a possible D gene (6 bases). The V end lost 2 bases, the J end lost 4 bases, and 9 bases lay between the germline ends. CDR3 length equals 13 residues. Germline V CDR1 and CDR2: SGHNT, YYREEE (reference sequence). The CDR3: CASSFGGAYGYTF. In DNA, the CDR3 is TGTGCCAGCAGCTTCGGGGGGGCCTATGGCTACACCTTC.

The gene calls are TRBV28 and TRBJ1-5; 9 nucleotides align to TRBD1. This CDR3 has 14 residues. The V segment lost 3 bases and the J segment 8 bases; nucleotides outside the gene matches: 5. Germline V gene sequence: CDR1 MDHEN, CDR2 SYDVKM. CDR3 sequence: CASSLIDRGKPQHF. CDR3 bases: TGTGCCAGCAGTTTGATCGACAGGGGGAAGCCCCAGCATTTT.

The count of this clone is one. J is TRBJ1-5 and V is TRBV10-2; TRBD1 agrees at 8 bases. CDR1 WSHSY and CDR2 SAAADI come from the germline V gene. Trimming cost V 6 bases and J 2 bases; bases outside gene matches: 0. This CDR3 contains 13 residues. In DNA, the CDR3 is TGCGCCAGCAGGGGACAGGGCAATCAGCCCCAGCATTTT. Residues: CASRGQGNQPQHF.

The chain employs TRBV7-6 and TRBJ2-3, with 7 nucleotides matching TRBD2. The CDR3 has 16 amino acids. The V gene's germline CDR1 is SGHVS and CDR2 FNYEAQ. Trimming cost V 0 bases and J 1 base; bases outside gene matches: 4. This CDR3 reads CASSLAPAGGTDTQYF. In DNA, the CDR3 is TGTGCCAGCAGCTTAGCCCCGGCGGGGGGCACAGATACGCAGTATTTT.

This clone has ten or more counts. The CDR3 DNA reads as TGCGCCAGCAGCGCTAGCGGTCTTTCATACGAGCAGTACTTC. Translation: CASSASGLSYEQYF. V usage is TRBV10-1 and J usage is TRBJ2-7, with 7 bases lining up with TRBD2. Germline lookup yields CDR1 WNHNN and CDR2 SYGVQD (reference sequence). With 6 bases clipped from V and 4 bases from J, the junction kept 9 bases outside the gene matches. The CDR3 consists of 14 residues.

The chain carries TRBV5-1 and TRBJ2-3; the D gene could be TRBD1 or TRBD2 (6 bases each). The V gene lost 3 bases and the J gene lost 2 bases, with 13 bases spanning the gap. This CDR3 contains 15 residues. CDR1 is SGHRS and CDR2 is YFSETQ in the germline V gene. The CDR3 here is CASSSLRGDTDTQYF. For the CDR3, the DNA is TGCGCCAGCAGCTCCCTTAGGGGGGACACAGATACGCAGTATTTT.

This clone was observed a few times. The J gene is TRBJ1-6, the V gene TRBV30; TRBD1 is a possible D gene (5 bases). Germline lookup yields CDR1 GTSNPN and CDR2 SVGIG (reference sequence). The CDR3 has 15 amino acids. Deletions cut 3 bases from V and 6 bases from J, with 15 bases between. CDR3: CAWSRRADGNSPLHF. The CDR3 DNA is TGTGCCTGGAGCCGCAGGGCAGACGGTAATTCACCCCTCCACTTT.

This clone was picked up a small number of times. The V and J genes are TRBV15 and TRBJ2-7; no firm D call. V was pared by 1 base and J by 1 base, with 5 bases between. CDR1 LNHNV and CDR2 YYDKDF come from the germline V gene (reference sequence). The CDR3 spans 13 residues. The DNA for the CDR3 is TGTGCCACCAGCAGAGTTGGGTCCTACGAGCAGTACTTC. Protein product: CATSRVGSYEQYF.

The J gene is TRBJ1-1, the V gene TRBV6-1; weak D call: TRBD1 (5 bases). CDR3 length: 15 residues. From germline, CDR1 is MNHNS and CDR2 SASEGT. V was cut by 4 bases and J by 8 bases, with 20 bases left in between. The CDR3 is CASSGGPGQFREAFF. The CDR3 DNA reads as TGTGCCAGCAGTGGGGGACCGGGCCAGTTCCGAGAAGCTTTCTTT.

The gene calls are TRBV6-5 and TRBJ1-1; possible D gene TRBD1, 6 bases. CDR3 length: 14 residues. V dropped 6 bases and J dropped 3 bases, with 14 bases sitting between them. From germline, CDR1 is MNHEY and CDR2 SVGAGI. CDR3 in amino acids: CASRQQGRYTEAFF. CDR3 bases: TGTGCCAGCAGGCAACAGGGAAGGTACACTGAAGCTTTCTTT.

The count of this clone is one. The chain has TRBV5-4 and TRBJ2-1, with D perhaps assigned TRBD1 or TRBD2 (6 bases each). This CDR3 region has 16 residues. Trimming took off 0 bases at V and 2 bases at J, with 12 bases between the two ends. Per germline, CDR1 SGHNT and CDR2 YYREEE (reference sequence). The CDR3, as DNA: TGTGCCAGCAGCTTGGGGGGGGCGCCGGCCTACAATGAGCAGTTCTTC. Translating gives CASSLGGAPAYNEQFF.

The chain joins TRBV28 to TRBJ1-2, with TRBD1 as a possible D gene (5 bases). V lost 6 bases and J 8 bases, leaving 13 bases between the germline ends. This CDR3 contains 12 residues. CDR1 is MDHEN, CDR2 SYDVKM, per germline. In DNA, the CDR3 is TGTGCCAGCAGCCTCAGGGCATGGGGCTACACCTTC. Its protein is CASSLRAWGYTF.

CDR3 sequence: CATEGTGSYEQYF. The CDR3 region has the DNA TGTGCCACCGAGGGGACAGGGAGCTACGAGCAGTACTTC. This chain joins TRBV10-3 and TRBJ2-7; 9 bases line up with TRBD1. The CDR3 has 13 amino acids. V lost 10 bases to trimming and J lost 3 bases; unmatched junction nucleotides: 7. Germline V gene data show CDR1 as ENHRY and CDR2 as SYGVKD.

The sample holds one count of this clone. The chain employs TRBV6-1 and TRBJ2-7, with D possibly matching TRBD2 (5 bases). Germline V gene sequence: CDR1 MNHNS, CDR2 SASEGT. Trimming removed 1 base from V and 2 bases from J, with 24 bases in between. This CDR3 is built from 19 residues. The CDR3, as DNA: TGTGCCAGCAGTGAAGACCTACGGGGTTACGTGAAAGCCACCTACGAGCAGTACTTC. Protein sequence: CASSEDLRGYVKATYEQYF.

Written as DNA, the CDR3 is TGTGCCAGCAGGAGACAGGGGATTAACACCGGGGAGCTGTTTTTT. Residues: CASRRQGINTGELFF. J is TRBJ2-2 and V is TRBV27, with 8 bases lining up with TRBD1. V was pared by 6 bases and J by 2 bases, with 5 bases of the junction left unmatched. The V gene's germline CDR1 is MNHEY and CDR2 SMNVEV (reference sequence). The CDR3 has 15 amino acids.

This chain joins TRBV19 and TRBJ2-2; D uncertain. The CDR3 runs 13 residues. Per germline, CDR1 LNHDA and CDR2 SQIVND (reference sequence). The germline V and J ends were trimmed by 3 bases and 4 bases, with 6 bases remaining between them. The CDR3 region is CASSISGTGELFF. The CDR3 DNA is TGTGCCAGTAGTATCTCTGGCACCGGGGAGCTGTTTTTT.

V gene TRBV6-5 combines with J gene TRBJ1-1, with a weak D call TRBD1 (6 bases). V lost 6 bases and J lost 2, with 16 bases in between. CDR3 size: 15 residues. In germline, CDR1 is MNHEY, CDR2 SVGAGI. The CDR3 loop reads CASRDTGGLNTEAFF. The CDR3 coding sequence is TGTGCCAGCAGAGATACGGGGGGCTTAAACACTGAAGCTTTCTTT.

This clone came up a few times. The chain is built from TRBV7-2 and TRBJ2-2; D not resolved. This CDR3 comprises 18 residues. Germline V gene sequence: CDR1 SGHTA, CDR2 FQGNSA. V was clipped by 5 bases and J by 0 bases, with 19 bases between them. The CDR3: CASSPFFSGAANTGELFF. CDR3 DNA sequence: TGTGCCAGCAGCCCCTTTTTCTCTGGCGCCGCGAACACCGGGGAGCTGTTTTTT.

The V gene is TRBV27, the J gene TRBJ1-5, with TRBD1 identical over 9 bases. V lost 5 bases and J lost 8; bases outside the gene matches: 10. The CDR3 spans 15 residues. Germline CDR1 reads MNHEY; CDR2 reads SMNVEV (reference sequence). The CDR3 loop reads CASSGTGRAGEPQHF. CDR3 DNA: TGTGCCAGCAGTGGGACAGGGAGGGCCGGGGAGCCCCAGCATTTT.

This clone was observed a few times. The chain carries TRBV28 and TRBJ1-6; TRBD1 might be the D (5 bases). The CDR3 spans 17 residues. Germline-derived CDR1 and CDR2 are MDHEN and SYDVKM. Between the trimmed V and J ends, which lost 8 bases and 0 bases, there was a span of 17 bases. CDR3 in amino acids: CASSGGTASSYNSPLHF. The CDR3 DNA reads TGTGCCAGCTCGGGGGGGACCGCGAGCTCCTATAATTCACCCCTCCACTTT.

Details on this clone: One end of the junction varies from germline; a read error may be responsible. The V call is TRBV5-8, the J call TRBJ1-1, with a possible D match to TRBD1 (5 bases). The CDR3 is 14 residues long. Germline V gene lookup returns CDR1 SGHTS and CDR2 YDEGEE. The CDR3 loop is CASSQDPGLIEAFF. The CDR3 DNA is TGCGCCAGCAGCCAAGATCCAGGGCTTATTGAAGCTTTCTTT.